These 25 T cell receptor beta chains share one sample of origin, sequenced in a study of shared T cell receptors in the human thymus. Generated by immunoSEQ multiplex PCR, the TCRdb table keeps only in-frame clones and is missing some. The sample carries 500,000 to 850,000 clones, about 89% recorded once. These data also featured in a second study, about human thymus T cells.

What was sequenced was thymocytes. Every receptor here comes from a boy in the first two years of life with a congenital heart defect.

This chain uses TRBV29-1 with TRBJ2-1; D may be TRBD1 (5 bases). Trimming stripped 6 bases from V and 2 bases from J, with 17 bases between. CDR1 and CDR2 from the germline V gene are SQVTM and ANQGSEA. The CDR3 spans 15 residues. Here the CDR3 DNA reads TGCAGCGTCCCCTTTTTAGGGGAACCCTACAATGAGCAGTTCTTC. Translation: CSVPFLGEPYNEQFF.

This chain links TRBV4-3 with TRBJ2-2; 14 nucleotides line up with TRBD2. The CDR3 length is 18 residues. Unmatched junction bases numbered 4, after V lost 0 bases and J lost 4 bases. CDR1 is LGHNA and CDR2 is YSLEER in the germline V gene. The CDR3 reads CASSQEIGLAGGTGELFF. The DNA of the CDR3 is TGCGCCAGCAGCCAAGAGATAGGACTAGCGGGGGGCACCGGGGAGCTGTTTTTT.

This chain joins TRBV13 and TRBJ1-1, with a tentative D call TRBD1 (6 bases). This CDR3 has 14 amino acids. Germline V CDR1 and CDR2: PRHDT, FYEKMQ (reference sequence). The V and J ends lost 4 bases and 3 bases respectively, with 12 bases between them. The CDR3 nucleotides are TGTGCCAGCAGCTACACAGGGTTTTACACTGAAGCTTTCTTT. Translating it yields CASSYTGFYTEAFF. Together with reference TRBV13 and TRBJ1-1, the CDR3 gives the full variable domain: AAGVIQSPRHLIKEKRETATLKCYPIPRHDTVYWYQQGPGQDPQFLISFYEKMQSDKGSIPDRFSAQQFSDYHSELNMSSLELGDSALYFCASSYTGFYTEAFFGQGTRLTVV.

This clone has only one observation. This chain joins TRBV5-1 and TRBJ1-2, with 7 positions matching TRBD1. CDR1 is SGHRS, CDR2 YFSETQ, per germline. Unmatched junction bases numbered 4, after V lost 4 bases and J lost 1 base. This CDR3 has 14 amino acids. The CDR3 sequence is CASSKGDSNYGYTF. DNA for the CDR3: TGCGCCAGCAGCAAAGGGGACAGTAACTATGGCTACACCTTC.

The rearrangement uses TRBV27 and TRBJ1-6; D not certain. CDR1 and CDR2 from the germline V gene are MNHEY and SMNVEV (reference sequence). V was clipped by 6 bases and J by 11 bases, with 14 bases between them. The CDR3 covers 13 residues. The CDR3: CASSRSLEAPLHF. Written as DNA, the CDR3 is TGTGCCAGCAGCCGGAGCCTAGAGGCACCCCTCCACTTT.

The sample holds a few counts of this clone. The genes are TRBV5-5 and TRBJ2-1; maybe TRBD1 (6 bases). Per germline, CDR1 SGHKS and CDR2 YYEKEE (reference sequence). Trimming removed 4 bases from V and 0 bases from J, with 17 bases in between. This CDR3 region has 17 residues. CDR3 residues: CASSIGITGSSYNEQFF. The CDR3 DNA reads as TGTGCCAGCAGCATTGGCATTACAGGGAGCTCCTACAATGAGCAGTTCTTC.

The J gene is TRBJ2-1, the V gene TRBV10-2; D not certain. Germline CDR1 is WSHSY and CDR2 is SAAADI. This CDR3 region has 14 residues. The V end lost 8 bases, the J end lost 0 bases, and 11 bases lay between the germline ends. The CDR3 spells CASLRSSSYNEQFF. The DNA for the CDR3 is TGCGCCAGCCTACGGAGTAGCTCCTACAATGAGCAGTTCTTC.

The chain couples TRBV6-6 to TRBJ2-1, with TRBD2 identical over 11 bases. Germline V lookup: CDR1 MNHNY, CDR2 SVGAGI (reference sequence). V shed 6 bases, J shed 1 base, and the junction held 5 bases outside the gene matches. The CDR3 length is 16 residues. The CDR3 spells CASSPSSGGSYNEQFF. CDR3 nucleotides: TGTGCCAGCAGCCCGTCTAGCGGGGGGTCCTACAATGAGCAGTTCTTC.

V usage is TRBV14 and J usage is TRBJ2-1; 9 nucleotides align to TRBD2. V was pared by 0 bases and J by 7 bases, with 7 bases of the junction left unmatched. The germline gives CDR1 SGHDN, CDR2 FVKESK. This CDR3 region has 16 residues. CDR3 sequence reads: CASSQEAGGPGNEQFF. The CDR3 nucleotides are TGTGCCAGCAGCCAAGAGGCGGGGGGGCCCGGGAATGAGCAGTTCTTC.

The V and J genes are TRBV5-6 and TRBJ2-3; possibly TRBD2 for D (6 bases). V was cut by 2 bases and J by 0 bases, with 10 bases left in between. This CDR3 comprises 15 residues. Germline V gives CDR1 SGHDT, CDR2 YYEEEE. The DNA for the CDR3 is TGTGCCAGCAGCTTAGGCGGGGCTAGCACAGATACGCAGTATTTT. Its protein is CASSLGGASTDTQYF.

This chain joins TRBV2 and TRBJ1-5; D is undetermined. Trimming took off 4 bases at V and 7 bases at J, with 8 bases between the two ends. CDR3 length: 12 residues. CDR1 is SNHLY, CDR2 FYNNEI, per germline. CDR3 nucleotide sequence: TGTGCCAGCAGTGTGAGGAGGCAGCCCCAGCATTTT. Translated, it gives CASSVRRQPQHF.

This sequence joins TRBV11-2 and TRBJ2-7; 7 nucleotides match TRBD2. The length of the CDR3 is 18 residues. V gave up 2 bases and J gave up 0 bases; unmatched junction bases: 13. Germline assignment: CDR1 SGHAT and CDR2 FQNNGV. DNA for the CDR3: TGTGCCAGCAGCTTAACCTCGCGGGGGACTGCGGCCTCCTACGAGCAGTACTTC. This gives the protein CASSLTSRGTAASYEQYF.

The J gene is TRBJ2-3, the V gene TRBV19; D gene unclear. Per the germline V gene, CDR1 is LNHDA and CDR2 is SQIVND (reference sequence). V lost 8 bases, J lost 9 bases, and 15 bases lay in between. The CDR3 sequence is 12 residues long. Here the CDR3 reads CASSVRRPTQYF. The CDR3 nucleotides are TGTGCCAGTTCCGTCCGGCGGCCCACGCAGTATTTT.

The J gene is TRBJ1-4, the V gene TRBV4-3; 8 nucleotides match TRBD1. J lost 6 bases, V lost 0 bases, and 12 bases had no gene match. The length of the CDR3 is 18 residues. Germline CDR1 and CDR2: LGHNA and YSLEER. Here the CDR3 reads CASSQDPGQAALYEKLFF. The CDR3 region has the DNA TGCGCCAGCAGCCAAGATCCGGGACAGGCAGCACTCTATGAAAAACTGTTTTTT.

The chain has TRBV9 and TRBJ2-2, with D possibly being TRBD1 (6 bases). Germline lookup yields CDR1 SGDLS and CDR2 YYNGEE. Trimming stripped 4 bases from V and 5 bases from J, with 15 bases between. The CDR3 extends over 15 amino acids. This CDR3 is CASSLRGENTGELFF. In DNA form, the CDR3 reads TGTGCCAGCAGCCTCAGGGGAGAAAATACCGGGGAGCTGTTTTTT.

This chain links TRBV10-3 with TRBJ2-3, with D possibly matching TRBD2 (6 bases). The germline gives CDR1 ENHRY, CDR2 SYGVKD. This CDR3 is built from 14 residues. V was shortened by 7 bases and J by 2 bases, with 13 bases between the two germline ends. CDR3 loop: CAITSGLDTDTQYF. The CDR3 coding sequence is TGTGCCATCACTTCGGGACTTGACACAGATACGCAGTATTTT.

This clone was recorded only once. This rearrangement joins TRBV27 to TRBJ2-7; a weak D match, TRBD1 (7 bases). The CDR3 extends over 14 amino acids. The V gene's germline CDR1 is MNHEY and CDR2 SMNVEV (reference sequence). The germline V and J ends were trimmed by 6 bases and 1 base, with 13 bases remaining between them. This chain's CDR3 is CASRGRTGSYEQYF. The CDR3 coding sequence is TGTGCCAGCAGGGGGAGGACAGGATCCTACGAGCAGTACTTC.

In nucleotides, the CDR3 is TGCGCCAGCAGCCAACAAGCCAGCCGGGACAGGATCCATGAGCAGTTCTTC. Translation gives CASSQQASRDRIHEQFF. The chain recombines TRBV4-3 with TRBJ2-1; 8 bases agree with TRBD1. This CDR3 has 17 amino acids. CDR1 is LGHNA and CDR2 is YSLEER in the germline V gene. V gave up 2 bases and J gave up 8 bases; unmatched junction bases: 14.

V and J are TRBV19 and TRBJ1-6; TRBD1 matches at 11 bases. CDR1 is LNHDA, CDR2 SQIVND, per germline (reference sequence). CDR3 length: 15 amino acids. Losses at the gene ends were 7 bases for V and 7 bases for J; bases not matched to a gene: 6. CDR3 in amino acids: CASTSGTGGNSPLHF. In DNA form, the CDR3 reads TGTGCCAGTACATCCGGGACAGGGGGGAATTCACCCCTCCACTTT. Supplemented by reference TRBV19 and TRBJ1-6, the full variable domain reads DGGITQSPKYLFRKEGQNVTLSCEQNLNHDAMYWYRQDPGQGLRLIYYSQIVNDFQKGDIAEGYSVSREKKESFPLTVTSAQKNPTAFYLCASTSGTGGNSPLHFGNGTRLTVT.

The chain has TRBV28 and TRBJ1-1; the D is unclear. The V gene lost 2 bases and the J gene lost 7 bases, with 11 bases spanning the gap. In germline, CDR1 is MDHEN, CDR2 SYDVKM. This CDR3 is 13 amino acids long. The CDR3 DNA is TGTGCCAGCAGTTTAGGTTTATGGAGTGAAGCTTTCTTT. Residues: CASSLGLWSEAFF. Filled out from reference TRBV28 and TRBJ1-1, the complete variable domain reads DVKVTQSSRYLVKRTGEKVFLECVQDMDHENMFWYRQDPGLGLRLIYFSYDVKMKEKGDIPEGYSVSREKKERFSLILESASTNQTSMYLCASSLGLWSEAFFGQGTRLTVV.

The chain couples TRBV29-1 to TRBJ1-1, with TRBD1 as a possible D gene (5 bases). V lost 7 bases, J lost 6 bases, and 21 bases lay in between. Germline CDR1 is SQVTM and CDR2 is ANQGSEA. This CDR3 contains 14 residues. The CDR3 nucleotides read TGCAGCGGAGCCTTGGAGGGGCTTTTCTCTGAAGCTTTCTTT. Protein product: CSGALEGLFSEAFF.

The V and J genes are TRBV7-9 and TRBJ2-7, with D possibly being TRBD2 (5 bases). Germline loops: CDR1 SEHNR, CDR2 FQNEAQ (reference sequence). The CDR3 has 13 residues. The ends were cut back, 4 bases at V and 2 bases at J, with 9 bases in the middle. CDR3 region: CASSSPTTYEQYF. The CDR3 bases are TGTGCCAGCAGCTCCCCGACTACCTACGAGCAGTACTTC. Full variable domain (rest looked up from reference TRBV7-9 and TRBJ2-7): DTGVSQNPRHKITKRGQNVTFRCDPISEHNRLYWYRQTLGQGPEFLTYFQNEAQLEKSRLLSDRFSAERPKGSFSTLEIQRTEQGDSAMYLCASSSPTTYEQYFGPGTRLTVT.

V is TRBV7-4 and J is TRBJ2-5; TRBD2 aligns across 8 bases. V lost 1 base, J lost 2 bases, and 9 bases stayed unmatched. The CDR3 covers 17 residues. Looked up from germline, CDR1 is SGHVT and CDR2 is SQSDAQ. The CDR3 spells CASSLVKVAGQQETQYF. The CDR3 coding sequence is TGTGCCAGCAGCTTAGTGAAGGTAGCGGGACAACAAGAGACCCAGTACTTC.

The rearrangement links TRBV15 to TRBJ1-6; D not certain. The CDR3 runs 13 residues. Trimming pared 9 bases from V and 3 bases from J, leaving 9 bases between. Germline values: CDR1 LNHNV, CDR2 YYDKDF (reference sequence). CDR3 DNA sequence: TGTGCCACGGTGACACACTATAATTCACCCCTCCACTTT. This codes for CATVTHYNSPLHF.

The rearrangement uses TRBV15 and TRBJ1-5, with TRBD1 matching over 7 bases. The length of the CDR3 is 17 residues. CDR1 is LNHNV and CDR2 is YYDKDF in the germline V gene (reference sequence). Trimming took 2 bases from V and 0 from J; bases not matched to a gene: 7. DNA of the CDR3: TGTGCCACCAGCAGAACTAACAGGGGAGGTAGCAATCAGCCCCAGCATTTT. Protein sequence: CATSRTNRGGSNQPQHF.